The 4 T cell receptor beta chains in this list originate from one sample, sequenced in a study of beta chain features in type 1 diabetes. These receptors have no known antigen. Broader study findings: A moderate, significant TCRB CDR3 shortening appeared in type 1 diabetes across four CD4+ subsets.

Sequencing targeted expressed TCRB transcripts, as all isolated RNA had been reverse transcribed. Profiling relied on immunoSEQ multiplex PCR, and the TCRdb table lists in-frame clones only, not all of them. The sample comprises around 14,000 clones, less than 85% of which are singletons, and around 0.31% rests with the top ten. Sequencing was performed on stem cell memory CD4+ T cells from blood. The source of these receptors is a woman younger than 30 with type 1 diabetes.

The CDR3 loop is CASSGQGSYEQYF. CDR3 DNA sequence: TGTGCCAGCAGTGGACAGGGTTCCTACGAGCAGTACTTC. The V gene is TRBV27, the J gene TRBJ2-5, with TRBD1 matching over 8 bases. TRBJ2-7 explains the end of the DNA better; the J call may be wrong. CDR1 and CDR2 (germline): MNHEY, SMNVEV (reference sequence). The CDR3 totals 13 residues.

The chain has TRBV2 and TRBJ2-5; D might be TRBD2 (6 bases). Germline V gene sequence: CDR1 SNHLY, CDR2 FYNNEI. CDR3 length: 14 residues. Trimming took 5 bases from V and 0 from J, leaving 10 bases between them. CDR3: CASSTRTNQETQYF. In DNA form, the CDR3 reads TGTGCCAGCAGTACACGGACTAACCAAGAGACCCAGTACTTC.

The chain is built from TRBV11-2 and TRBJ2-1; a weak D match, TRBD2 (5 bases). This CDR3 contains 14 residues. V was clipped by 2 bases and J by 3 bases, with 8 bases between them. Germline CDR1 SGHAT, CDR2 FQNNGV. This CDR3 reads CASSLLALYNEQFF. CDR3 coding DNA: TGTGCCAGCAGCTTACTAGCTCTCTACAATGAGCAGTTCTTC.

The J gene is TRBJ2-6, the V gene TRBV18, with D tentatively TRBD1 (5 bases). Germline values: CDR1 KGHSH, CDR2 LQKENI. Trimming shortened V by 4 bases and J by 2 bases, and 12 bases separated the two germline ends. This CDR3 contains 16 residues. CDR3 protein: CASSHSPGPGANVLTF. For the CDR3, the DNA is TGTGCCAGCTCACATAGCCCAGGGCCTGGGGCCAACGTCCTGACTTTC.